One sample yielded the 20 T cell receptor beta chains listed below, sequenced in a study of cytomegalovirus exposure and HLA in healthy donors. Primers included in the PCR were 60 Vbeta and 13 Jbeta primers. TCRdb keeps only in-frame clones here, not all; method: immunoSEQ multiplex PCR. The table records approximately 190,000 clones, around 86% of them present only once. Material: PBMCs. These receptors came from a young man in good health and CMV-seronegative.

The chain employs TRBV6-1 and TRBJ2-3, with D possibly matching TRBD1 (6 bases). CDR3 length equals 12 residues. Germline V gene sequence: CDR1 MNHNS, CDR2 SASEGT. Trimming stripped 3 bases from V and 10 bases from J, with 11 bases between. The CDR3 sequence: CASSENRESQYF. For the CDR3, the DNA is TGTGCCAGCAGTGAGAACAGGGAATCGCAGTATTTT.

Comment on this clone: The same CDR3 also results from other DNA sequences found in this sample. The chain employs TRBV7-2 and TRBJ1-1, with 8 positions matching TRBD1. CDR3 size: 14 residues. V lost 6 bases to trimming and J lost 4 bases; unmatched junction nucleotides: 7. Germline CDR1 and CDR2: SGHTA and FQGNSA. CDR3 region: CASSLTGGGTEAFF. CDR3 sequence (DNA): TGTGCCAGCAGTTTAACAGGGGGTGGCACTGAAGCTTTCTTT. The full variable domain, with the rest looked up from reference TRBV7-2 and TRBJ1-1, is GAGVSQSPSNKVTEKGKDVELRCDPISGHTALYWYRQSLGQGLEFLIYFQGNSAPDKSGLPSDRFSAERTGGSVSTLTIQRTQQEDSAVYLCASSLTGGGTEAFFGQGTRLTVV.

The chain has TRBV7-6 and TRBJ2-5; 15 bases agree with TRBD2. The germline gives CDR1 SGHVS, CDR2 FNYEAQ. This CDR3 is 16 amino acids long. The ends lost 5 bases at V and 5 bases at J; junction bases unmatched: 6. CDR3 region: CASSLGLAGGRETQYF. As DNA, the CDR3 is TGTGCCAGCAGCCTTGGACTAGCGGGAGGGAGGGAGACCCAGTACTTC.

The chain uses TRBV29-1 and TRBJ2-3, with TRBD1 matching over 8 bases. Trimming removed 4 bases from V and 2 bases from J; junction bases left unmatched: 5. The CDR3 loop spans 14 amino acids. Per the germline V gene, CDR1 is SQVTM and CDR2 is ANQGSEA. The CDR3 here is CSVGRDRPTDTQYF. CDR3 in DNA: TGCAGCGTTGGACGGGACAGGCCCACAGATACGCAGTATTTT.

This chain connects TRBV6-6 to TRBJ2-5; weak D call: TRBD1 (5 bases). Between the trimmed V and J ends, which lost 5 bases and 3 bases, there was a span of 16 bases. CDR3 size: 15 residues. Per germline, CDR1 MNHNY and CDR2 SVGAGI (reference sequence). The CDR3 region is CASSQYRQSKETQYF. CDR3 bases: TGTGCCAGCAGTCAATACCGACAGTCTAAAGAGACCCAGTACTTC.

This sequence joins TRBV30 and TRBJ1-4; D unresolved. Germline V CDR1 and CDR2: GTSNPN, SVGIG (reference sequence). V was clipped by 4 bases and J by 5 bases, with 17 bases between them. CDR3 length equals 15 residues. CDR3 in DNA: TGTGCCTGGACCCTTTCAGCTGCGAGGAATGAAAAACTGTTTTTT. Its translation is CAWTLSAARNEKLFF.

This chain uses TRBV14 with TRBJ2-5; 7 bases align to TRBD2. The germline CDR1 and CDR2 sequences are SGHDN and FVKESK. There are 15 residues in the CDR3. Losses at the gene ends were 5 bases for V and 5 bases for J; bases not matched to a gene: 11. The CDR3 here is CASSAGRAGRETQYF. In DNA form, the CDR3 reads TGTGCCAGCAGCGCTGGGAGGGCCGGCAGGGAGACCCAGTACTTC.

The CDR3 reads CASRRIDRASGYTF. CDR3 DNA sequence: TGTGCCAGCAGAAGAATAGACAGGGCGTCTGGCTACACCTTC. This sequence joins TRBV27 and TRBJ1-2; 7 positions match TRBD1. Germline V gives CDR1 MNHEY, CDR2 SMNVEV (reference sequence). Trimming took 6 bases from V and 7 from J; bases not matched to a gene: 11. The CDR3 runs 14 residues.

This clone came up once. The chain carries TRBV4-2 and TRBJ1-6, with TRBD1 matching over 7 bases. V lost 8 bases to trimming and J lost 0 bases; unmatched junction nucleotides: 13. CDR3 length: 18 residues. Looked up from germline, CDR1 is LGHNA and CDR2 is YNFKEQ. CDR3 DNA sequence: TGTGCCAGCGCGGGGCTCTACAGGGGTAGCTCCTATAATTCACCCCTCCACTTT. Protein: CASAGLYRGSSYNSPLHF.

The chain employs TRBV10-3 and TRBJ2-1; no clear D gene. Germline values: CDR1 ENHRY, CDR2 SYGVKD. This CDR3 comprises 16 residues. V lost 6 bases, J lost 0 bases, and 15 bases lay in between. The DNA of the CDR3 is TGTGCCATCAGGAGAGACACCCGAAGCTCCTACAATGAGCAGTTCTTC. Translation: CAIRRDTRSSYNEQFF.

J is TRBJ1-1 and V is TRBV4-1; the D gene is possibly TRBD1 (5 bases). Between the trimmed V and J ends, which lost 5 bases and 7 bases, there was a span of 20 bases. This CDR3 region has 15 residues. Germline V gene sequence: CDR1 MGHRA, CDR2 YSYEKL. DNA for the CDR3: TGCGCCAGCAGCGGATTAGGGCAGGGAGGGGATGAAGCTTTCTTT. Protein product: CASSGLGQGGDEAFF.

This clone was seen a few times. The chain is built from TRBV6-4 and TRBJ1-6, with 7 bases matching TRBD1. Germline assignment: CDR1 MRHNA and CDR2 SNTAGT. V trimming: 2 bases; J trimming: 9 bases; junction bases outside the gene matches: 4. There are 14 residues in the CDR3. As DNA, the CDR3 is TGTGCCAGCAGTGACGACAGGGAGAGTTCACCCCTCCACTTT. This codes for CASSDDRESSPLHF.

This chain links TRBV7-9 with TRBJ1-2; possibly TRBD1 for D (6 bases). This CDR3 region has 13 residues. V dropped 4 bases and J dropped 7 bases, with 13 bases sitting between them. The germline V gene has CDR1 SEHNR and CDR2 FQNEAQ (reference sequence). This CDR3 is CASSSQGTSGYTF. The CDR3 bases are TGTGCCAGCAGCTCACAGGGTACGAGTGGCTACACCTTC. Variable domain in full (rest from reference TRBV7-9 and TRBJ1-2): DTGVSQNPRHKITKRGQNVTFRCDPISEHNRLYWYRQTLGQGPEFLTYFQNEAQLEKSRLLSDRFSAERPKGSFSTLEIQRTEQGDSAMYLCASSSQGTSGYTFGSGTRLTVV.

The CDR3 protein is CASSQEDTRPYEQYF. Here the CDR3 DNA reads TGCGCCAGCAGCCAAGAGGACACCCGACCTTACGAGCAGTACTTC. This chain connects TRBV4-1 to TRBJ2-7; perhaps TRBD1 as D (5 bases). V shed 0 bases and J shed 4 bases, with 13 bases lying between them. Germline-derived CDR1 and CDR2 are MGHRA and YSYEKL. CDR3 length equals 15 residues.

V and J are TRBV10-3 and TRBJ2-1; 8 bases map to TRBD2. This CDR3 has 15 amino acids. Germline trimming cut 2 bases from V and 6 bases from J; bases unmatched to any gene: 6. Germline CDR1 reads ENHRY; CDR2 reads SYGVKD. The CDR3 nucleotides read TGTGCCATCAGTGAGGGGACGGGAGGGGGCAATGAGCAGTTCTTC. Amino acids: CAISEGTGGGNEQFF.

V is TRBV4-1 and J is TRBJ1-2; TRBD1 matches at 10 bases. Trimming took 1 base from V and 7 from J; bases not matched to a gene: 12. Germline CDR1 MGHRA, CDR2 YSYEKL. There are 17 residues in the CDR3. CDR3 nucleotide sequence: TGCGCCAGCAGCCAAGCTTTAGGGGACAGGGGCAAAGGTGGCTACACCTTC. This codes for CASSQALGDRGKGGYTF.

The genes are TRBV6-4 and TRBJ1-5, with D possibly TRBD1 on 5 matching bases. In germline, CDR1 is MRHNA, CDR2 SNTAGT. V gave up 4 bases and J gave up 0 bases, with 10 bases separating them. The CDR3 totals 15 residues. The CDR3, as DNA: TGTGCCAGCAGTGGCGACAGAAATAGCAATCAGCCCCAGCATTTT. As protein: CASSGDRNSNQPQHF.

This chain's CDR3 is CASSPLPGLILDTQYF. CDR3 nucleotide sequence: TGTGCCAGCAGTCCTCTGCCCGGACTCATATTGGATACGCAGTATTTT. The J gene is TRBJ2-3, the V gene TRBV14; D is possibly TRBD2 (5 bases). The CDR3 length is 16 residues. Germline lookup yields CDR1 SGHDN and CDR2 FVKESK. V was clipped by 6 bases and J by 6 bases, with 22 bases between them.

The chain is built from TRBV5-8 and TRBJ2-1; 7 nucleotides align to TRBD1. CDR3 length equals 16 residues. Unmatched junction bases numbered 14, after V lost 5 bases and J lost 6 bases. The germline gives CDR1 SGHTS, CDR2 YDEGEE. CDR3 coding DNA: TGTGCCAGCAGTACAACTGTGGGTACAGGGGTCAATGAGCAGTTCTTC. Translated, it gives CASSTTVGTGVNEQFF.

The chain is built from TRBV5-4 and TRBJ2-2; D is unclear. V gave up 0 bases and J gave up 7 bases, with 4 bases separating them. Germline CDR1 SGHNT, CDR2 YYREEE (reference sequence). This CDR3 comprises 12 residues. CDR3 bases: TGTGCCAGCAGCTTGGTTCTCGGGGAGCTGTTTTTT. Translated: CASSLVLGELFF.